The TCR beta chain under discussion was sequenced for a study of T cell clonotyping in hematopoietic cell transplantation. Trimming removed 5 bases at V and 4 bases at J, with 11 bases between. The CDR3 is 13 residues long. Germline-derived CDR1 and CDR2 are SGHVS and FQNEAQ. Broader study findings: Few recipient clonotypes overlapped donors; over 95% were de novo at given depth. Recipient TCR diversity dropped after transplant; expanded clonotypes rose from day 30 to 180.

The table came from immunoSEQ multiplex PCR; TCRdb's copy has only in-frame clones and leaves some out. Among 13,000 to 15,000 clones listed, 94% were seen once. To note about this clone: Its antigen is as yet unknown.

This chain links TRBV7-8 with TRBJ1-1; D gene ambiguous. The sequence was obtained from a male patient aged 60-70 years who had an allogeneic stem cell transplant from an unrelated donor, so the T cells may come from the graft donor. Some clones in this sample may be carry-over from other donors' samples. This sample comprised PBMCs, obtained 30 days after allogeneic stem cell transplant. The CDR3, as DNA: TGTGCCAGCAGCCCATCGTATAGCACTGAAGCTTTCTTT. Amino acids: CASSPSYSTEAFF.